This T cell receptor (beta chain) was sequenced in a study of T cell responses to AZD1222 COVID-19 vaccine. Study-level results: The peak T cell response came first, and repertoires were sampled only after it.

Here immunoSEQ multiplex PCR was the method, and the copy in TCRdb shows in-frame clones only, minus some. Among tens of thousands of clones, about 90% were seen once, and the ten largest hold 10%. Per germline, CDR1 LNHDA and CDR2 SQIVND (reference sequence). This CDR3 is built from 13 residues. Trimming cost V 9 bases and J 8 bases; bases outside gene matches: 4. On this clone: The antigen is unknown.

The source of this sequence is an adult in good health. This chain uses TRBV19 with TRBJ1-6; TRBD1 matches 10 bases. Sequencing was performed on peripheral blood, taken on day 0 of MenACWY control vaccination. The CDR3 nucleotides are TGTGCCAGCCGACAGGGGGCATATTCACCCCTCCACTTT. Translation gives CASRQGAYSPLHF.